The 19 T cell receptor beta chains below all came from one sample that was sequenced in a study of cytomegalovirus exposure and HLA in healthy donors. Researchers ran the PCR with 60 Vbeta and 13 Jbeta primers. Generated by immunoSEQ multiplex PCR, the TCRdb table keeps only in-frame clones and is missing some. The sample holds over 130,000 clones, 79% seen once. The sample taken for sequencing was PBMCs. The source of these receptors is a human donor in good health.

J is TRBJ1-2 and V is TRBV7-2; TRBD1 matches at 7 bases. CDR1 and CDR2 from the germline V gene are SGHTA and FQGNSA. The V segment lost 1 base and the J segment 6 bases; nucleotides outside the gene matches: 8. This CDR3 has 15 residues. CDR3 in DNA: TGTGCCAGCAGCTTAGATAAGGGGGCTAGTGATGGCTACACCTTC. The encoded protein is CASSLDKGASDGYTF. Based on the CDR3 plus reference TRBV7-2 and TRBJ1-2, the full variable domain is GAGVSQSPSNKVTEKGKDVELRCDPISGHTALYWYRQSLGQGLEFLIYFQGNSAPDKSGLPSDRFSAERTGGSVSTLTIQRTQQEDSAVYLCASSLDKGASDGYTFGSGTRLTVV.

This chain links TRBV19 with TRBJ2-3; 9 bases are shared with TRBD2. This CDR3 is 15 amino acids long. Trimming took 5 bases from V and 3 from J; bases not matched to a gene: 6. Germline values: CDR1 LNHDA, CDR2 SQIVND (reference sequence). In nucleotides, the CDR3 is TGTGCCAGTAGTGTTCTAGCGGGGAAAACAGATACGCAGTATTTT. It is translated as CASSVLAGKTDTQYF.

This clone was detected only a few times. This rearrangement joins TRBV19 to TRBJ2-1; perhaps TRBD1 as D (5 bases). The length of the CDR3 is 13 residues. Germline V gene sequence: CDR1 LNHDA, CDR2 SQIVND (reference sequence). V dropped 4 bases and J dropped 4 bases, with 8 bases sitting between them. This chain's CDR3 is CASSNRQYNEQFF. The CDR3 DNA sequence: TGTGCCAGTAGTAACCGACAGTACAATGAGCAGTTCTTC.

V is TRBV6-1 and J is TRBJ1-5; TRBD1 matches at 9 bases. J gave up 6 bases and V 6 bases, and 3 bases lay outside the gene matches. Germline V gives CDR1 MNHNS, CDR2 SASEGT. This CDR3 has 13 amino acids. Here the CDR3 reads CASRGTGFQPQHF. As DNA, the CDR3 is TGTGCCAGCAGAGGGACAGGGTTTCAGCCCCAGCATTTT.

The CDR3 reads CASSVGGIHEQYF. For the CDR3, the DNA is TGTGCCAGCAGCGTAGGCGGAATCCACGAGCAGTACTTC. The chain joins TRBV9 to TRBJ2-7; D remains unclear. The germline gives CDR1 SGDLS, CDR2 YYNGEE. The CDR3 extends over 13 amino acids. Trimming cost V 0 bases and J 5 bases, with 9 bases left between them.

The table lists this clone with a count of one. The CDR3 DNA is TGTGCCAGCAGTACGGGACAGGGGGCGAACACTGAAGCTTTCTTT. Its translation is CASSTGQGANTEAFF. This rearrangement joins TRBV6-4 to TRBJ1-1; the match to TRBD1 covers 12 bases. The CDR3 sequence is 15 residues long. V was pared by 5 bases and J by 1 base, with 2 bases of the junction left unmatched. Germline-derived CDR1 and CDR2 are MRHNA and SNTAGT.

Written as DNA, the CDR3 is TGTGCCAGCAGCCCCGGGACTAGCGAGGGCGAGCAGTACTTC. This gives the protein CASSPGTSEGEQYF. V and J are TRBV7-9 and TRBJ2-7; 10 bases fit TRBD2. V shed 5 bases and J 6 bases; nucleotides not matched to a gene: 7. In germline, CDR1 is SEHNR, CDR2 FQNEAQ (reference sequence). The CDR3 has 14 amino acids.

J is TRBJ1-2 and V is TRBV18; D unresolved. The CDR3 is 17 residues long. Trimming pared 3 bases from V and 0 bases from J, leaving 17 bases between. Germline lookup yields CDR1 KGHSH and CDR2 LQKENI. CDR3 nucleotide sequence: TGTGCCAGCTCACCCTCATTAGGAGCGGGGACTAACTATGGCTACACCTTC. This codes for CASSPSLGAGTNYGYTF.

This chain connects TRBV7-3 to TRBJ2-1, with 7 bases aligning to TRBD2. The CDR3 sequence is 15 residues long. The ends lost 5 bases at V and 0 bases at J; junction bases unmatched: 4. CDR1 and CDR2 (germline): SGHTA, FQGTGA. CDR3 DNA sequence: TGTGCCAGCAGCCCCACTAGCGTCTCCTACAATGAGCAGTTCTTC. This sequence encodes CASSPTSVSYNEQFF.

The chain combines TRBV7-3 with TRBJ2-1; TRBD2 is a possible D gene (6 bases). Trimming cost V 5 bases and J 7 bases, with 15 bases left between them. The germline V gene has CDR1 SGHTA and CDR2 FQGTGA. This CDR3 region has 14 residues. The CDR3 DNA follows: TGTGCCAGCAGCCCCTCCCGGGGGAGAAATGAGCAGTTCTTC. It yields the protein CASSPSRGRNEQFF.

This clone was seen just once. Here the CDR3 DNA reads TGCGCCAGCAGCCGGGCGGGGGCCTCCTACGAGCAGTACTTC. Encoded protein: CASSRAGASYEQYF. V and J are TRBV4-1 and TRBJ2-7; D is possibly TRBD2 (7 bases). The germline CDR1 and CDR2 sequences are MGHRA and YSYEKL. V lost 4 bases, J lost 0 bases, and 10 bases lay in between. This CDR3 comprises 14 residues.

The J gene is TRBJ2-5, the V gene TRBV27; D remains unclear. The J call is doubtful: the DNA matches TRBJ2-7 better. CDR3 length: 12 amino acids. CDR1 and CDR2 from the germline V gene are MNHEY and SMNVEV (reference sequence). CDR3 in DNA: TGTGCCAGCAGTTCTACCTCCTACGAGCAGTACTTC. Protein product: CASSSTSYEQYF.

This chain uses TRBV7-3 with TRBJ2-6; TRBD2 aligns across 16 bases. This CDR3 is built from 22 residues. After removal of 5 bases from V and 3 bases from J, the junction contained 16 bases not matched to a gene. From germline, CDR1 is SGHTA and CDR2 FQGTGA. The CDR3 loop reads CASSPGWGLAGGPSGGANVLTF. DNA of the CDR3: TGTGCCAGCAGCCCGGGGTGGGGACTAGCGGGAGGGCCCTCGGGTGGGGCCAACGTCCTGACTTTC.

The J gene is TRBJ2-2, the V gene TRBV7-2, with 8 bases aligning to TRBD2. The J segment lost 6 bases and the V segment lost 2 bases, leaving 14 bases of the junction unmatched. Germline V gene data show CDR1 as SGHTA and CDR2 as FQGNSA. The CDR3 is 18 residues long. The chain's CDR3 is CASSLPGSGLEFPGELFF. CDR3 nucleotides: TGTGCCAGCAGCTTACCTGGTTCGGGACTAGAGTTTCCCGGGGAGCTGTTTTTT. Together with reference TRBV7-2 and TRBJ2-2, the CDR3 gives the full variable domain: GAGVSQSPSNKVTEKGKDVELRCDPISGHTALYWYRQSLGQGLEFLIYFQGNSAPDKSGLPSDRFSAERTGGSVSTLTIQRTQQEDSAVYLCASSLPGSGLEFPGELFFGEGSRLTVL.

The chain joins TRBV9 to TRBJ2-3, with 7 bases aligning to TRBD2. Germline CDR1 reads SGDLS; CDR2 reads YYNGEE. V trimming: 8 bases; J trimming: 8 bases; junction bases outside the gene matches: 23. The CDR3 is made up of 17 amino acids. The CDR3 DNA reads TGTGCCAGTAAAGTCCCGAGGACGGGGGGAATGGGGGGTACGCAGTATTTT. Translated: CASKVPRTGGMGGTQYF.

V usage is TRBV18 and J usage is TRBJ1-1, with a weak D call TRBD1 (5 bases). V lost 6 bases and J 3 bases, leaving 8 bases between the germline ends. The germline V gene encodes CDR1 KGHSH and CDR2 LQKENI. CDR3 length equals 12 residues. CDR3 sequence reads: CASSPRDTEAFF. The CDR3 DNA reads TGTGCCAGCTCGCCCAGGGACACTGAAGCTTTCTTT.

The chain couples TRBV18 to TRBJ1-2; TRBD1 aligns across 9 bases. Trimming removed 5 bases from V and 7 bases from J; junction bases left unmatched: 11. Germline CDR1 is KGHSH and CDR2 is LQKENI. The CDR3 sequence is 15 residues long. The chain's CDR3 is CASSAGRDRVFGYTF. The CDR3, as DNA: TGTGCCAGCTCAGCTGGCCGGGACAGGGTGTTTGGCTACACCTTC.

The rearrangement links TRBV4-3 to TRBJ2-7; no clear D. V lost 1 base to trimming and J lost 2 bases, with 12 bases between them. The CDR3 is 15 amino acids. Germline V gives CDR1 LGHNA, CDR2 YSLEER. CDR3 protein: CASSQVTDLTYEQYF. The CDR3 nucleotides are TGCGCCAGCAGCCAAGTCACTGACTTAACCTACGAGCAGTACTTC.

The rearrangement joins TRBV11-2 to TRBJ2-3, with 10 bases that match TRBD2. CDR3 size: 15 residues. J gave up 4 bases and V 0 bases, and 1 base lay outside the gene matches. Germline assignment: CDR1 SGHAT and CDR2 FQNNGV. The CDR3, as DNA: TGTGCCAGCAGCTTAGACCTAGCGGGAGCAGATACGCAGTATTTT. Its protein product is CASSLDLAGADTQYF.